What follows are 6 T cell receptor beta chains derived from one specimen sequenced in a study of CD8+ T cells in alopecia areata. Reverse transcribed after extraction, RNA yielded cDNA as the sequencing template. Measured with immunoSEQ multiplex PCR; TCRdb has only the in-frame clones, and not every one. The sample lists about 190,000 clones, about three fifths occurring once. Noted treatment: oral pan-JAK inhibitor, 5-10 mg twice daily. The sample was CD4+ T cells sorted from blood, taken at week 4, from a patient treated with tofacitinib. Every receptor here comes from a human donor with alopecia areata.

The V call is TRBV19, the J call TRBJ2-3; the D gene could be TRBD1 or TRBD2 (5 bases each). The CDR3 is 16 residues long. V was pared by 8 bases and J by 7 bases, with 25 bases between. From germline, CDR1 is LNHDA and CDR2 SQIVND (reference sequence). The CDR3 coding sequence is TGTGCCAGTCGAGGGAGTGGGGGAACCCTCCGGAATACGCAGTATTTT. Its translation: CASRGSGGTLRNTQYF.

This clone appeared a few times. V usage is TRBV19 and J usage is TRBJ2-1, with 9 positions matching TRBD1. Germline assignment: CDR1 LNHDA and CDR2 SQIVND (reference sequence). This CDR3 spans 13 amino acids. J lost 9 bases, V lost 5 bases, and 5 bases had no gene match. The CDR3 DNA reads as TGTGCCAGTAGTCTTACAGGGGGCTTTGAGCAGTTCTTC. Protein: CASSLTGGFEQFF.

This CDR3 is CASSSGTSFYEQYF. CDR3 coding DNA: TGTGCCAGCAGCTCTGGGACTAGCTTCTACGAGCAGTACTTC. V and J are TRBV11-1 and TRBJ2-7, with 9 nucleotides matching TRBD2. J gave up 3 bases and V 4 bases, and 4 bases lay outside the gene matches. Germline V lookup: CDR1 SGHAT, CDR2 FQDESV (reference sequence). The CDR3 is 14 residues long. The whole variable domain, remainder taken from reference TRBV11-1 and TRBJ2-7, is EAEVAQSPRYKITEKSQAVAFWCDPISGHATLYWYRQILGQGPELLVQFQDESVVDDSQLPKDRFSAERLKGVDSTLKIQPAELGDSAMYLCASSSGTSFYEQYFGPGTRLTVT.

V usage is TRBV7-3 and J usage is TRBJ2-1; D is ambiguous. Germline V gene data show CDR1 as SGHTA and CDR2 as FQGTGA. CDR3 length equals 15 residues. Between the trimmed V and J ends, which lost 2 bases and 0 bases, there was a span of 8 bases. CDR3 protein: CASSLGPISYNEQFF. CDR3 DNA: TGTGCCAGCAGCTTAGGTCCCATCTCCTACAATGAGCAGTTCTTC.

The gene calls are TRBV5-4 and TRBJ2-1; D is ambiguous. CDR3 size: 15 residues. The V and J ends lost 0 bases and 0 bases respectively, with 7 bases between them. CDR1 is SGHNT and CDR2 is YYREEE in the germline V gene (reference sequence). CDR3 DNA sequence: TGTGCCAGCAGCTTGGATCCTAGCTCCTACAATGAGCAGTTCTTC. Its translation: CASSLDPSSYNEQFF.

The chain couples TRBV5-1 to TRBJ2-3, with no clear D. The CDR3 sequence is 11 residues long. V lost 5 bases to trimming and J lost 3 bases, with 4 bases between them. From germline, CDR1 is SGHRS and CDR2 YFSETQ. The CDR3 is CASSVTDTQYF. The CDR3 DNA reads TGCGCCAGCAGTGTGACAGATACGCAGTATTTT.